A selection of T cell receptor beta chains follows, all from one sample in a study of blood T cells in healthy people across ages. TCRdb ran MiXCR on the 5' RACE reads and lists one entry per CDR3 protein. The sample has over 950,000 distinct CDR3 sequences; roughly 51% are singletons. Sequencing was carried out using blood. The receptors derive from an older woman in good health. Both conserved end residues are part of each CDR3. A D gene is named only where the DNA matches it firmly. Only some rows state a clone size, as once, few, many or a class for expanded clones.

>TRBJ2-3|TRBD2|TRBV4-1|NA
TGCGCCAGCAGCCAAGTGGGGCGGGAGAAGAGGACAGATACGCAGTATTTT
CASSQVGREKRTDTQYF
>TRBJ1-5|NA|TRBV6-2/TRBV6-3|NA
TGTGCCAGCAGTTATCAGGGTCAGCCCCAGCATTTT
CASSYQGQPQHF
>TRBJ1-2|NA|TRBV3-1|NA
TGTGCCAGCAGCCTAAGACAGGATGTCACCTTC
CASSLRQDVTF
>TRBJ2-3|TRBD2|TRBV12-3/TRBV12-4|NA
TGTGCCAGCAGGACTAGCGGGATTACAGATACGCAGTATTTT
CASRTSGITDTQYF
>TRBJ2-4|NA|TRBV5-6|few
TGTGCCAGCAGAAGCTGGGGAGCCAAAAACATTCAGTACTTC
CASRSWGAKNIQYF
>TRBJ1-4|NA|TRBV4-1|once
TGCGCCAGCAGCCAAACGAGTCAGGGTATTGGTGAAAAACTGTTTTTT
CASSQTSQGIGEKLFF
>TRBJ2-3|NA|TRBV27|NA
TGTGCCAGCAGTCTATGGACCTCTACGGGGCAGTATTTT
CASSLWTSTGQYF
>TRBJ2-5|NA|TRBV11-2|few
TGTGCCAGCAGCCTGACTACCTACAATGAGCAGTACTTC
CASSLTTYNEQYF
>TRBJ1-4|NA|TRBV4-2|NA
TGTGCCAGCAGCCCCCCCGAAGGAAAACTGTTTTTT
CASSPPEGKLFF
>TRBJ2-3|TRBD1|TRBV7-3|once
TGTGCCAGCAGGGGGACAGGGTTGGTCTCAGATACGCAGTATTTT
CASRGTGLVSDTQYF
>TRBJ2-7|NA|TRBV28|few
TGTGCCAGCAGTTTATTTTCTCTTAGCTCCTACGAGCAGTACTTC
CASSLFSLSSYEQYF
>TRBJ2-4|NA|TRBV6-6|NA
TGTGCCAGCAGGGGGGAGGAGGCGGCCAAAAACATTCAGTACTTC
CASRGEEAAKNIQYF
>TRBJ2-2|TRBD1|TRBV29-1|NA
TGCAGCGTTGGACGACAGGGAAAGAACACCGGGGAGCTGTTTTTT
CSVGRQGKNTGELFF
>TRBJ2-7|TRBD2|TRBV7-9|few
TGTGCCAGCAGACTAGCGGAAGACGTAGGAATTCAGTACTTC
CASRLAEDVGIQYF
>TRBJ2-3|TRBD2|TRBV20-1|NA
TGCAGTGCCACGACTAGCGGGAGAGGGACGGGCACAGATACGCAGTATTTT
CSATTSGRGTGTDTQYF
>TRBJ1-2|TRBD1|TRBV20-1|once
TGCAGTGCTATGGTACTAGAGACAGGGAGAAGGGGCTACACCTTC
CSAMVLETGRRGYTF
>TRBJ2-6|NA|TRBV9|many
TGTGCCAGCAGCGACGTCTCTGGGGCCAACGTCCTGACTTTC
CASSDVSGANVLTF
>TRBJ1-2|NA|TRBV29-1|NA
TGCAGCGTTGCTCCGGAGGGCCCTGGAGCCTATGGCTACACCTTC
CSVAPEGPGAYGYTF
>TRBJ2-3|NA|TRBV12-3/TRBV12-4|NA
TGTGCCAGCAGTATCAGCCCTCGCGCAGATACGCAGTATTTT
CASSISPRADTQYF
>TRBJ2-5|NA|TRBV5-1|NA
TGCGCCAGCAGCTTGTCGCAGGCTTTAGGAGAGACCCAGTACTTC
CASSLSQALGETQYF
>TRBJ1-2|TRBD1|TRBV20-1|NA
TGCAGTGCTAGAGCCGGGACAGCCGAACACTATGGCTGCACCTTC
CSARAGTAEHYGCTF
>TRBJ2-1|TRBD1|TRBV29-1|NA
TGCAGCGTGGGGGGAGACAGGGGAGGCGGTGAGCAGTTCTTC
CSVGGDRGGGEQFF
>TRBJ2-3|TRBD2|TRBV6-2/TRBV6-3|NA
TGTGCCAGCGCCCCCGGGGGACTAGCGGGAACAGATACGCAGTATTTT
CASAPGGLAGTDTQYF
>TRBJ2-1|NA|TRBV29-1|NA
TGCAGCGCACAGCCCGACTTCTACTCCTACAATGAGCAGTTCTTC
CSAQPDFYSYNEQFF
>TRBJ2-1|TRBD2|TRBV7-2|NA
TGTGCCAGCAGCTCCCGAAGCGGGAGGCTGCAGGGTGAGCAGTTCTTC
CASSSRSGRLQGEQFF
>TRBJ1-1|NA|TRBV12-3/TRBV12-4|NA
TGTGCCAGCAGTTTAGCGGAGAGGAGAGCTTTCTTT
CASSLAERRAFF
>TRBJ2-1|TRBD1|TRBV7-6|once
TGTGCCAGCAGCTTATTAGGACAGGGGGCCGTTGAGCAGTTCTTC
CASSLLGQGAVEQFF